Listed below are T cell receptor beta chains from one sample, sequenced in a study of CXCR3-negative and CXCR3-positive naive CD8 T cells. TCRdb reworked the 5' RACE reads into one entry per CDR3 protein, no DNA. Its listing shows some 140,000 distinct CDR3 sequences. The sequencing sample was made of naive CXCR3+ CD8+ T cells from blood. The receptors come from a human donor in good health. Some clones in this sample may be carry-over from other donors' samples. Each CDR3 is given with its conserved first and last residue.

>TRBV12-3/TRBV12-4|TRBJ2-5
CASSLKGAGETQYF
>TRBV9|TRBJ1-1
CASSHSAGPTEAFF
>TRBV5-1|TRBJ2-2
CASSLASGTGELFF
>TRBV10-3|TRBJ2-1
CAISESGGVGRITYEQYF
>TRBV12-3/TRBV12-4|TRBJ2-5
CASSFDPGQGGETQYF
>TRBV5-5|TRBJ2-3
CASSLLAGPGLAGGTDTQYF
>TRBV6-1|TRBJ2-2
CASSVRANTGELFF
>TRBV7-8|TRBJ2-1
CASRKGLAGPYNEQFF
>TRBV6-5|TRBJ2-1
CASSYRDPPYNEQFF
>TRBV9|TRBJ2-3
CASSPNPDTQYF
>TRBV20-1|TRBJ2-2
CSARDPGGDTPRGDGELFF
>TRBV7-9|TRBJ2-1
CASETGTEAYNEQFF
>TRBV18|TRBJ2-1
CASSPPEGSSYNEQFF
>TRBV5-4|TRBJ2-7
CASSPPGSGGAYEQYF
>TRBV12-3/TRBV12-4|TRBJ2-1
CASSLLGVYNEQFF
>TRBV29-1|TRBJ1-2
CSVGTDYGYTF
>TRBV29-1|TRBJ2-1
CSLDRGFNEQFF
>TRBV29-1|TRBJ2-2
CSVEVPSPAGAGELFF
>TRBV4-1|TRBJ2-3
CASSLSGSQLSTDTQYF